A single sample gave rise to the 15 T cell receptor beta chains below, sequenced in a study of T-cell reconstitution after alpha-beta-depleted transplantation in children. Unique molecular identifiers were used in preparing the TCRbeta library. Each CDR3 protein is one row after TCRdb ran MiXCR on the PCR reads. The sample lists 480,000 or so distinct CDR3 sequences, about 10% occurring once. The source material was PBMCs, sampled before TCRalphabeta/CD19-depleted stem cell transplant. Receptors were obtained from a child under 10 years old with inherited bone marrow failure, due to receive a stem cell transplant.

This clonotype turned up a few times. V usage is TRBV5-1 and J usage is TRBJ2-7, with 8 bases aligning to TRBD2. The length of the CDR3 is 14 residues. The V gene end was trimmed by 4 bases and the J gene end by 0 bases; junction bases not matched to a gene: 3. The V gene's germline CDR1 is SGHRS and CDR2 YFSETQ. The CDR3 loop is CASSLLAASYEQYF. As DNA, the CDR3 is TGCGCCAGCAGCCTACTAGCGGCCTCCTACGAGCAGTACTTC.

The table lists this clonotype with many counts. CDR3 amino acids: CSVEDRRASSYNEQFF. The CDR3 DNA reads as TGCAGCGTTGAAGATCGGCGCGCCAGCTCCTACAATGAGCAGTTCTTC. This chain uses TRBV29-1 with TRBJ2-1, with D unclear. This CDR3 region has 16 residues. Deletions cut 0 bases from V and 0 bases from J, with 12 bases between. The germline V gene encodes CDR1 SQVTM and CDR2 ANQGSEA.

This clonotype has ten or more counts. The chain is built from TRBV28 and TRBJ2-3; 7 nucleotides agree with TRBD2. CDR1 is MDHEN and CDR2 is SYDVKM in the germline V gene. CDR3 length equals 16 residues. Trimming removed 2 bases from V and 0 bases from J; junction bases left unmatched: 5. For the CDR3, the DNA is TGTGCCAGCAGTTTAGTGCTAGCGGTTAGCACAGATACGCAGTATTTT. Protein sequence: CASSLVLAVSTDTQYF.

The DNA for the CDR3 is TGCAGTGCTAGAGATTTTGGGCACTACGAGCAGTACTTC. The encoded protein is CSARDFGHYEQYF. The chain is built from TRBV20-1 and TRBJ2-7; D is unclear. V lost 0 bases and J lost 3, with 9 bases in between. The V gene's germline CDR1 is DFQATT and CDR2 SNEGSKA (reference sequence). The CDR3 contains 13 residues.

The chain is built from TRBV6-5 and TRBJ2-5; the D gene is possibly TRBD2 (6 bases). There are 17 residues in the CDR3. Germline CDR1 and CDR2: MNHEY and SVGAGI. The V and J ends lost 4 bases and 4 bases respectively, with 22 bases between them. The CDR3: CASSFDRDFLSRETQYF. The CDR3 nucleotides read TGTGCCAGCAGTTTCGACCGGGACTTTTTATCTAGAGAGACCCAGTACTTC.

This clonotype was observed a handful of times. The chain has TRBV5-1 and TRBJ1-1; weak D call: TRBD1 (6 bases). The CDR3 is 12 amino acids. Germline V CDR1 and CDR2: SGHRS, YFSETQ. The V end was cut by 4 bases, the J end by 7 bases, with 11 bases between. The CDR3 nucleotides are TGCGCCAGCAGCACAGGGACAAGTGAAGCTTTCTTT. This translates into CASSTGTSEAFF.

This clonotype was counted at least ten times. Written as DNA, the CDR3 is TGTGCCAGCAGCGGACCCGGGACTAGCGGGTTAGGGGGCTCCTACGAGCAGTACTTC. This codes for CASSGPGTSGLGGSYEQYF. This chain joins TRBV11-2 and TRBJ2-7, with 12 bases identical to TRBD2. With 5 bases clipped from V and 0 bases from J, the junction kept 14 bases outside the gene matches. CDR1 is SGHAT, CDR2 FQNNGV, per germline. This CDR3 has 19 residues.

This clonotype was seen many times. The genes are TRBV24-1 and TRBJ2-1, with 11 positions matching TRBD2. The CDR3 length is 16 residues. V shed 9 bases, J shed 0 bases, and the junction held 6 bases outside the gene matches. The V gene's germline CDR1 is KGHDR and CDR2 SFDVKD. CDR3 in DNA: TGTGCCACCGGGACTAGCGGCCGCGGCTCCTACAATGAGCAGTTCTTC. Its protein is CATGTSGRGSYNEQFF.

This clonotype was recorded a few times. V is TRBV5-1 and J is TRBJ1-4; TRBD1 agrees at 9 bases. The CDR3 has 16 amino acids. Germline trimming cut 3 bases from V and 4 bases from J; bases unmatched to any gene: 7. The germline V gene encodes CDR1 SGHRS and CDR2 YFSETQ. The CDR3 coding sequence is TGCGCCAGCAGCTGGGGCCCGGGACAGGGTAATGAAAAACTGTTTTTT. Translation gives CASSWGPGQGNEKLFF.

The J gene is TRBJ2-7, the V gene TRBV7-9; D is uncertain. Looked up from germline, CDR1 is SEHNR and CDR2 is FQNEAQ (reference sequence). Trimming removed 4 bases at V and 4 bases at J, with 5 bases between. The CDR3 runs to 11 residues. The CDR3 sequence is CASSYIYEQYF. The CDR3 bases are TGTGCCAGCAGCTACATATACGAGCAGTACTTC.

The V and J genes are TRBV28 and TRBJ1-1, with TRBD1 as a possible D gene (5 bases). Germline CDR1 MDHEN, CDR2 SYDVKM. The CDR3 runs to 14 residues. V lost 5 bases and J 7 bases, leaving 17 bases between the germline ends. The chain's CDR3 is CASSTSGFASEAFF. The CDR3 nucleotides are TGTGCCAGCAGTACCTCAGGGTTCGCCAGTGAAGCTTTCTTT.

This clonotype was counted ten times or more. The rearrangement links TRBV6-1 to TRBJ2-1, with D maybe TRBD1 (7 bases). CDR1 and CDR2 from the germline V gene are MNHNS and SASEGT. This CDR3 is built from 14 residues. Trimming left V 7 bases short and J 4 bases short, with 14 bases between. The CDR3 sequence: CASNTGEVYNEQFF. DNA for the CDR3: TGTGCCAGCAACACAGGGGAGGTTTACAATGAGCAGTTCTTC.

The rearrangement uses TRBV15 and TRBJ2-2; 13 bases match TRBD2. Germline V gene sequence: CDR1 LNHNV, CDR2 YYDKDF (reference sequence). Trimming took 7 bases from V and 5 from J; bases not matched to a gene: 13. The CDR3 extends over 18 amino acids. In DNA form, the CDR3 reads TGTGCCACCACCTTACGGCCAAGGACTAGCGGGAGTACCGGGGAGCTGTTTTTT. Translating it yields CATTLRPRTSGSTGELFF.

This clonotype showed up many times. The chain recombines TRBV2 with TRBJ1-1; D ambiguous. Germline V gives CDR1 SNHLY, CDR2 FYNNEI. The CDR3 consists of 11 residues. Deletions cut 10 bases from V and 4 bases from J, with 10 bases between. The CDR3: CAKSVGTEAFF. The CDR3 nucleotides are TGTGCCAAGAGCGTGGGCACTGAAGCTTTCTTT.

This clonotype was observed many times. The CDR3 loop is CASSQGDGSYNEQFF. The CDR3 bases are TGTGCCAGCAGTCAGGGGGACGGATCCTACAATGAGCAGTTCTTC. The chain couples TRBV6-1 to TRBJ2-1, with 7 positions matching TRBD1. Germline trimming cut 5 bases from V and 1 base from J; bases unmatched to any gene: 5. The germline V gene encodes CDR1 MNHNS and CDR2 SASEGT. The CDR3 has 15 residues.